The text below deals with one TCR beta chain. The data are from a study of sequential checkpoint blockade in melanoma. From germline, CDR1 is MNHEY and CDR2 SMNVEV (reference sequence). V lost 7 bases to trimming and J lost 5 bases; unmatched junction nucleotides: 10. This CDR3 contains 15 residues. Produced via immunoSEQ multiplex PCR; TCRdb's table is partial and in-frame only. The sample lists more than 15,000 clones; under 85% were seen once. Treatment specified: randomized to nivolumab then ipilimumab (arm A) or the reverse (arm B). This TCR was sampled from a human donor with melanoma. Sequencing was performed on CD8+ T cells sorted from blood (inferred from file names), taken from a patient given nivolumab and ipilimumab in sequence. The V and J genes are TRBV27 and TRBJ2-7; TRBD1 aligns across 11 bases. Here the CDR3 reads CASTRTGGVYDEQYF. The DNA of the CDR3 is TGTGCCAGCACCCGGACAGGGGGCGTCTACGACGAGCAGTACTTC.